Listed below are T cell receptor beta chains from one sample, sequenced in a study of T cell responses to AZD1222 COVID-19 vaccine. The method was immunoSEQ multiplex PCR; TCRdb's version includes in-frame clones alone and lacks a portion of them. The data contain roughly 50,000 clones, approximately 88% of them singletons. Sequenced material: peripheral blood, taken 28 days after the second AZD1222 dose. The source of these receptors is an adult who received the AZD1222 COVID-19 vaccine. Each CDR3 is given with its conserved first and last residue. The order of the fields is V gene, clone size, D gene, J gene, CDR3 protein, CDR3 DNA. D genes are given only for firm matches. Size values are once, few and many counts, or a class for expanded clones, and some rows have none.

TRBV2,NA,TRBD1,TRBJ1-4,CASRPQGGNEKLFF,TGTGCCAGCAGGCCTCAGGGGGGTAATGAAAAACTGTTTTTT
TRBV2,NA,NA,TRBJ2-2,CASSDDGANTGELFF,TGTGCCAGCAGTGATGACGGAGCGAACACCGGGGAGCTGTTTTTT
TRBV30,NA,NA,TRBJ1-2,CAWTPGQNYGYTF,TGTGCCTGGACCCCAGGACAGAACTATGGCTACACCTTC
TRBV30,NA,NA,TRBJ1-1,CAWSGRGSGRAFF,TGTGCCTGGAGTGGCCGGGGCAGCGGTAGAGCTTTCTTT
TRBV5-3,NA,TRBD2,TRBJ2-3,CARSLVRTSGEGTDTQYF,TGTGCCAGAAGCTTGGTACGAACTAGCGGGGAAGGGACAGATACGCAGTATTTT
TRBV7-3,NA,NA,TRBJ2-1,CASSHSGGGTYNEQFF,TGTGCCAGCAGTCACTCAGGGGGAGGAACCTACAATGAGCAGTTCTTC
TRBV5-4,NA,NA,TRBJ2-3,CASSFKPTGFADTQYF,TGTGCCAGCAGCTTCAAACCAACAGGGTTCGCAGATACGCAGTATTTT
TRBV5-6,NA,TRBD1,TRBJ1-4,CASTWWGQGNEKLFF,TGTGCCAGCACCTGGTGGGGACAGGGTAATGAAAAACTGTTTTTT
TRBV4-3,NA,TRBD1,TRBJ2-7,CASSHLAGTGGHEQYF,TGCGCCAGCAGCCACCTAGCCGGGACAGGAGGCCACGAGCAGTACTTC
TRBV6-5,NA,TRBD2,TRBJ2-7,CASSIAGDREQYF,TGTGCCAGCAGTATAGCGGGAGACCGCGAGCAGTACTTC
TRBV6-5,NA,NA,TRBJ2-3,CACSIGSSTDTQYF,TGTGCCTGTAGCATAGGCAGTAGCACAGATACGCAGTATTTT
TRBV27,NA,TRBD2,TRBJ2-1,CASAALAGEQFF,TGTGCCAGCGCGGCCCTAGCGGGGGAGCAGTTCTTC
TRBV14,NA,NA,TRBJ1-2,CASSHARGSGYTF,TGTGCCAGCAGCCACGCCCGGGGCTCTGGCTACACCTTC
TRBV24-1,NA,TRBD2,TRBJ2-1,CATSDTTSGGAYNEQFF,TGTGCCACCAGTGACACGACTAGCGGGGGGGCCTACAATGAGCAGTTCTTC
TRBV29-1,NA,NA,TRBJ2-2,CSVEASTTGELFF,TGCAGCGTTGAGGCTAGTACCACCGGGGAGCTGTTTTTT
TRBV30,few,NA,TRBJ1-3,CAWKGVRAGNTIYF,TGTGCCTGGAAGGGAGTGAGGGCTGGAAACACCATATATTTT
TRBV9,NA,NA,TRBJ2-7,CASSVRSGPYEQYF,TGTGCCAGCAGCGTCCGCAGTGGTCCCTACGAGCAGTACTTC
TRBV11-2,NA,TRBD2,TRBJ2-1,CASSALAGGNEQFF,TGTGCCAGCAGCGCGCTAGCGGGAGGCAATGAGCAGTTCTTC
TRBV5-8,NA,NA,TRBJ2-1,CASSLAAALYNEQFF,TGTGCCAGCAGCTTGGCGGCAGCTCTTTACAATGAGCAGTTCTTC
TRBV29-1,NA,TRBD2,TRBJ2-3,CSVGASGTDTQYF,TGCAGCGTTGGGGCTAGCGGAACAGATACGCAGTATTTT
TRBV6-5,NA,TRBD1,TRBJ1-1,CASSLRGPNTEAFF,TGTGCCAGCAGTCTCAGGGGGCCGAACACTGAAGCTTTCTTT
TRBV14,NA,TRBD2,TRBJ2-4,CASSAGLAGGGIQYF,TGTGCCAGCAGCGCGGGACTAGCGGGAGGAGGGATTCAGTACTTC
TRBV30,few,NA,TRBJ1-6,CAWKDSLSSPLHF,TGTGCCTGGAAGGACAGCTTAAGTTCACCCCTCCACTTT
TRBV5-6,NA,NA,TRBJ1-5,CASSRGQVNQPQHF,TGTGCCAGCAGCCGTGGGCAGGTCAATCAGCCCCAGCATTTT
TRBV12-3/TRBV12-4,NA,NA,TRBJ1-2,CASSIGTVYGYTF,TGTGCCAGCAGTATAGGGACCGTGTATGGCTACACCTTC
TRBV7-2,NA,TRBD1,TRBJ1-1,CASRTTGVRMNTEAFF,TGTGCCAGCAGAACGACAGGGGTCCGCATGAACACTGAAGCTTTCTTT
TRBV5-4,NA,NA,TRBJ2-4,CASSVNRGGIAKNIQYF,TGTGCCAGCAGCGTAAACAGGGGAGGTATAGCCAAAAACATTCAGTACTTC
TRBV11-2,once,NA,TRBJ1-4,CASSLGDPGGKLFF,TGTGCCAGCAGCCTAGGGGACCCGGGGGGAAAACTGTTTTTT
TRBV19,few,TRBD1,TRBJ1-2,CASSSVTGGHGYTF,TGTGCCAGTAGTAGCGTCACAGGGGGTCACGGCTACACCTTC